This T cell receptor beta chain is drawn from a study of shared clonotypes between healthy human individuals. Trimming removed 3 bases at V and 2 bases at J, with 21 bases between. Germline V CDR1 and CDR2: SGDLS, YYNGEE. The CDR3 is made up of 18 amino acids. Some clones are missing from TCRdb's copy, which holds only in-frame ones; the method was immunoSEQ multiplex PCR. In the table there are roughly 2.1 million clones, about 92% of which are singletons. CD45RO-negative CD8 cells positively selected for CCR7 made up the naive population, which excluded terminally differentiated effector memory CD45RA+ cells.

The chain uses TRBV9 and TRBJ2-1; D could derive from TRBD1 or TRBD2 (5 bases each). Sequencing was carried out using naive CD8+ T cells from PBMCs. This TCR was recovered from a man aged 18 to 30 in good health. Some clones in this sample may be carry-over from other donors' samples. The CDR3 DNA reads TGTGCCAGCAGCGAAGTCCCGAACCGGGACCTCCCCTACAATGAGCAGTTCTTC. Residues: CASSEVPNRDLPYNEQFF.